These 2 T cell receptor beta chains share one sample of origin, sequenced in a study of T cells expressing NK-cell markers. TCRdb reprocessed the 5' RACE reads; each CDR3 protein has one entry and no DNA is given. This sample carries about 390,000 distinct CDR3 sequences, with over 8.5% going to the ten biggest clones. The sample comprised blood T cells: a sorted CD56 or NKG2C T cell subset, CD4+ or CD8+ T cells, or bulk PBMC T cells (not recorded which). The receptors originated from a woman aged 45 to 65 in good health.

This chain links TRBV20-1 with TRBJ1-4. Germline CDR1 reads DFQATT; CDR2 reads SNEGSKA (reference sequence). The CDR3 length is 15 residues. CDR3 residues: CSARDLGKANEKLFF.

The chain joins TRBV6-1 to TRBJ2-1. CDR1 is MNHNS and CDR2 is SASEGT in the germline V gene. This CDR3 contains 14 residues. The CDR3 spells CASSIQTFGNEQFF.